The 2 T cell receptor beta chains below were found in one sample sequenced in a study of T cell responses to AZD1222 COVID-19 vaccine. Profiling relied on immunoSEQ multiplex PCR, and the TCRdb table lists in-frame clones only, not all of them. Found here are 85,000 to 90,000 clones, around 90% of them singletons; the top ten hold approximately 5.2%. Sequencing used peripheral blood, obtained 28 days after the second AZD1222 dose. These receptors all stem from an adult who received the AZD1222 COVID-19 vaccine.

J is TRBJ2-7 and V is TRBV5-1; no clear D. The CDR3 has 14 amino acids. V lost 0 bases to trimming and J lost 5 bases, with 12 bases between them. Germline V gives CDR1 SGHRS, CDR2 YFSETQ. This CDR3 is CASSLGQSLDEQYF. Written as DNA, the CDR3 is TGCGCCAGCAGCTTGGGGCAGTCTCTGGACGAGCAGTACTTC.

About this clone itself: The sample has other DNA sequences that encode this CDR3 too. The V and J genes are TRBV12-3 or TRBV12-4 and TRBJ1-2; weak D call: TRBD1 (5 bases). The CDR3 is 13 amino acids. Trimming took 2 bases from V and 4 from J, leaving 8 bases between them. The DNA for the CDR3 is TGTGCCAGCAGTTTAAGGGGATCCTATGGCTACACCTTC. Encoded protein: CASSLRGSYGYTF.